The 6 T cell receptor beta chains below all came from one sample that was sequenced in a study of T cell responses to AZD1222 COVID-19 vaccine. Measured with immunoSEQ multiplex PCR; TCRdb has only the in-frame clones, and not every one. The table includes approximately 150,000 clones, over 85% detected once. Sequenced material: peripheral blood, taken on day 0 of MenACWY control vaccination. These receptors were taken from an adult in good health.

The gene calls are TRBV10-3 and TRBJ1-2; maybe TRBD1 (6 bases). The CDR3 is 14 amino acids. Trimming removed 4 bases at V and 6 bases at J, with 15 bases between. Looked up from germline, CDR1 is ENHRY and CDR2 is SYGVKD. The CDR3 loop reads CAISGIQGKDGYTF. CDR3 bases: TGTGCCATCAGTGGCATACAGGGAAAAGATGGCTACACCTTC.

V gene TRBV5-4 combines with J gene TRBJ2-1; D is ambiguous. CDR1 SGHNT and CDR2 YYREEE come from the germline V gene (reference sequence). The length of the CDR3 is 16 residues. Trimming removed 5 bases from V and 5 bases from J, with 20 bases in between. The CDR3 DNA reads as TGTGCCAGCAGACCCTGGTCGGGTCGAAGAGACAATGAGCAGTTCTTC. It is translated as CASRPWSGRRDNEQFF.

The chain uses TRBV15 and TRBJ2-5; D could derive from TRBD1 or TRBD2 (7 bases each). The CDR3 is made up of 17 amino acids. The V and J ends lost 1 base and 0 bases respectively, with 15 bases between them. CDR1 and CDR2 (germline): LNHNV, YYDKDF (reference sequence). The CDR3 sequence is CATSRGPQGGYQETQYF. CDR3 sequence (DNA): TGTGCCACCAGCAGAGGACCCCAGGGGGGGTACCAAGAGACCCAGTACTTC.

The rearrangement uses TRBV7-2 and TRBJ1-2; TRBD1 agrees at 9 bases. The CDR3 sequence is 19 residues long. Germline CDR1 is SGHTA and CDR2 is FQGNSA. The V and J ends lost 5 bases and 6 bases, in that order; junction bases with no gene match: 22. The CDR3 is CASSLQASHPTGGRNGYTF. CDR3 nucleotides: TGTGCCAGCAGCCTTCAGGCTTCCCACCCCACAGGGGGCAGGAATGGCTACACCTTC.

J is TRBJ1-6 and V is TRBV19; unclear D gene. The V gene lost 5 bases and the J gene lost 3 bases, with 11 bases spanning the gap. Germline V gives CDR1 LNHDA, CDR2 SQIVND (reference sequence). The CDR3 has 15 residues. The CDR3 region is CASSPPGSYNSPLHF. CDR3 nucleotides: TGTGCCAGTAGTCCCCCCGGGAGCTATAATTCACCCCTCCACTTT.

The V call is TRBV28, the J call TRBJ2-7, with TRBD1 matching 8 bases. The CDR3 loop spans 16 amino acids. V lost 3 bases and J lost 7; bases outside the gene matches: 14. CDR1 is MDHEN and CDR2 is SYDVKM in the germline V gene. CDR3 amino acids: CASSLAGTGGRWEQYF. CDR3 DNA sequence: TGTGCCAGCAGTTTGGCCGGCACAGGGGGGAGGTGGGAGCAGTACTTC.